The rows below give T cell receptor beta chains drawn from one sample of a study of blood T cell repertoires in COVID-19. The method was immunoSEQ multiplex PCR; TCRdb's version includes in-frame clones alone and lacks a portion of them. The sample has tens of thousands of clones; approximately 71% are singletons. What was sequenced was peripheral blood. All receptors derive from a human donor in a cohort sampled during active COVID-19. Each CDR3 is given with its conserved first and last residue. The order of the fields is V gene, J gene, clone size, D gene, CDR3 DNA, CDR3 protein. The D gene is left open where the match is weak. Size tells how often a clone was seen (once, few, many) or the class of an expanded clone, and some rows leave it out.

V: TRBV11-3; J: TRBJ1-5; size: NA; D: NA; DNA: TGTGCCAGCAGCTTAGTGGGGGCCTTAAGGGGCAATCAGCCCCAGCATTTT; CDR3: CASSLVGALRGNQPQHF
V: TRBV5-5; J: TRBJ2-7; size: few; D: NA; DNA: TGTGCCAGCAGCACCTATACCTCCTACGAGCAGTACTTC; CDR3: CASSTYTSYEQYF
V: TRBV2; J: TRBJ1-5; size: NA; D: NA; DNA: TGTGCCAGCAAGGAGGGTTATAGCAATCAGCCCCAGCATTTT; CDR3: CASKEGYSNQPQHF
V: TRBV9; J: TRBJ2-2; size: NA; D: NA; DNA: TGTGCCAGCAGCCTCCGGGACACGACGAACACCGGGGAGCTGTTTTTT; CDR3: CASSLRDTTNTGELFF
V: TRBV6-5; J: TRBJ1-2; size: NA; D: TRBD1; DNA: TGTGCCAGCAGTTACGAGGGGGCTGGCTATGGCTACACCTTC; CDR3: CASSYEGAGYGYTF
V: TRBV5-5; J: TRBJ2-2; size: once; D: NA; DNA: TGTGCCAGCAGCTTGGAATTCCGGACCGGGGAGCTGTTTTTT; CDR3: CASSLEFRTGELFF
V: TRBV6-1; J: TRBJ1-2; size: NA; D: NA; DNA: TGTGCCAGCAGTGAAGTCAGCTATGGCTACACCTTC; CDR3: CASSEVSYGYTF
V: TRBV4-3; J: TRBJ2-7; size: NA; D: NA; DNA: TGCGCCAGCAGCCAAGGTCTCAGCTCCTACGAGCAGTACTTC; CDR3: CASSQGLSSYEQYF
V: TRBV7-8; J: TRBJ1-2; size: NA; D: NA; DNA: TGTGCCAGCAGCTTATCCCGGGGGGCGGGTGGCTACACCTTC; CDR3: CASSLSRGAGGYTF
V: TRBV29-1; J: TRBJ2-5; size: NA; D: TRBD1; DNA: TGCAGCGTTGAGGGACAGGGGGGACAAGAGACCCAGTACTTC; CDR3: CSVEGQGGQETQYF
V: TRBV28; J: TRBJ2-3; size: NA; D: TRBD1; DNA: TGTGCCAGCAGCGGGACAGGGGACCTCAATACGCAGTATTTT; CDR3: CASSGTGDLNTQYF